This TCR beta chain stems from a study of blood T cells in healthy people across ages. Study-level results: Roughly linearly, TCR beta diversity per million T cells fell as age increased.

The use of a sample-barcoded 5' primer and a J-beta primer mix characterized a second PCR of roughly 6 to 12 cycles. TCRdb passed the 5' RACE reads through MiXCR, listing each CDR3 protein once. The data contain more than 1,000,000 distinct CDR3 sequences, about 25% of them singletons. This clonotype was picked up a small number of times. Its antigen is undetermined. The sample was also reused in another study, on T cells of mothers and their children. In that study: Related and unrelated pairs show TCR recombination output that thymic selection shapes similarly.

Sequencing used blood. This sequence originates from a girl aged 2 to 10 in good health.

CDR3 residues: CASSLQPGGSTGELFF. In nucleotides, the CDR3 is TGTGCCAGCAGCCTCCAACCGGGGGGCAGCACCGGGGAGCTGTTTTTT. V usage is TRBV7-6 and J usage is TRBJ2-2; perhaps TRBD2 as D (7 bases). CDR3 size: 16 residues. CDR1 is SGHVS and CDR2 is FNYEAQ in the germline V gene. V lost 5 bases and J 4 bases, leaving 17 bases between the germline ends.